Reported below is one T cell receptor beta chain. The data belong to a study of blood T cell repertoires in COVID-19. CDR1 and CDR2 (germline): LNHDA, SQIVND (reference sequence). V shed 7 bases and J 7 bases; nucleotides not matched to a gene: 8. The CDR3 contains 14 residues. Per the original data handling: It was from reference gene primer amplification that nucleated cell counts were estimated. This table comes from immunoSEQ multiplex PCR, and its TCRdb copy is limited to in-frame clones, with some not included. V and J calls plus clone size are reproduced from that table; the DNA served to infer D and trimming. The sample holds around 100,000 clones, about 85% seen once.

V usage is TRBV19 and J usage is TRBJ2-1, with 9 nucleotides matching TRBD1. This TCR came from a man between 50 and 59 years old in a cohort sampled during active COVID-19. The sample comprised peripheral blood. The CDR3 protein is CASNDRGTVNEQFF. CDR3 sequence (DNA): TGTGCCAGTAACGACAGGGGGACGGTTAATGAGCAGTTCTTC.